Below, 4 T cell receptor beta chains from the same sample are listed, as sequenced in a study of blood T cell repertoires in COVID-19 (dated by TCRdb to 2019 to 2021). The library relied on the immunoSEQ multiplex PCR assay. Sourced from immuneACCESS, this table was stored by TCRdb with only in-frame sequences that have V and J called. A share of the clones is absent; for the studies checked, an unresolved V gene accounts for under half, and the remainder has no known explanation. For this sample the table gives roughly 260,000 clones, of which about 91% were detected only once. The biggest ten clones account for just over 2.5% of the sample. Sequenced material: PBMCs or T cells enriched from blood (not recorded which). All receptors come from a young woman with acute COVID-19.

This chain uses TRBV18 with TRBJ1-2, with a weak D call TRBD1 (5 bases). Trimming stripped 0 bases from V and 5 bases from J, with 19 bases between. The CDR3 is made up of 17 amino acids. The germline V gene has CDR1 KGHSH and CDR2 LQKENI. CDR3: CASSPPSGDGVFYGYTF. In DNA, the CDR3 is TGTGCCAGCTCACCACCGTCGGGGGATGGGGTGTTTTATGGCTACACCTTC.

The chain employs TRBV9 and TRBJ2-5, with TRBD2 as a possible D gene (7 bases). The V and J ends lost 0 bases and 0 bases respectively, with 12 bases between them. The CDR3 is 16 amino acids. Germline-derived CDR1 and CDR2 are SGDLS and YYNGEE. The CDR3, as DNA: TGTGCCAGCAGCGTAGGGGGGGGCCCGTACCAAGAGACCCAGTACTTC. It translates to CASSVGGGPYQETQYF.

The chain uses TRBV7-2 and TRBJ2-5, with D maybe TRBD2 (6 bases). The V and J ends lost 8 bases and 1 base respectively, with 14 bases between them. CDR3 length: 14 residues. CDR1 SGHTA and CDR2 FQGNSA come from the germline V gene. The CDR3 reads CASSRAGLQETQYF. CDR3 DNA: TGTGCCAGCTCCAGAGCGGGTCTCCAAGAGACCCAGTACTTC. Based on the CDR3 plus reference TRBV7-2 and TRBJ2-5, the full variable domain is GAGVSQSPSNKVTEKGKDVELRCDPISGHTALYWYRQSLGQGLEFLIYFQGNSAPDKSGLPSDRFSAERTGGSVSTLTIQRTQQEDSAVYLCASSRAGLQETQYFGPGTRLLVL.

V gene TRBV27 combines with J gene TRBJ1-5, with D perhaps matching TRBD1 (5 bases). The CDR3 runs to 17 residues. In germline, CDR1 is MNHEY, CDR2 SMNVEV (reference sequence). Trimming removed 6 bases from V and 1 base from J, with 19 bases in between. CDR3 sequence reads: CASSRYGGTGSNQPQHF. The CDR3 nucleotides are TGTGCCAGCAGCCGTTATGGCGGGACTGGCAGCAATCAGCCCCAGCATTTT.